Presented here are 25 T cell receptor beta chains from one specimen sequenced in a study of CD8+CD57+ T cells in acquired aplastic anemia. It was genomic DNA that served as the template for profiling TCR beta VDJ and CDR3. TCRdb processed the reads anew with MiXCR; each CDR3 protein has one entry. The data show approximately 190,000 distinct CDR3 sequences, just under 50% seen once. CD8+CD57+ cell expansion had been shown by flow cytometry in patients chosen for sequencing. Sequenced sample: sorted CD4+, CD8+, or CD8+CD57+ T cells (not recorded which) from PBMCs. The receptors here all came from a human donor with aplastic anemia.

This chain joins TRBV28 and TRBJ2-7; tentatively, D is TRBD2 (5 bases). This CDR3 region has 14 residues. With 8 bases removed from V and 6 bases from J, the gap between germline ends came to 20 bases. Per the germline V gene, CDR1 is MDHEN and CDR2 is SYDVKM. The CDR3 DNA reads TGTGCCAGCGACCTAGGAGGTGGCGTGGCCGAGCAGTACTTC. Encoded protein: CASDLGGGVAEQYF.

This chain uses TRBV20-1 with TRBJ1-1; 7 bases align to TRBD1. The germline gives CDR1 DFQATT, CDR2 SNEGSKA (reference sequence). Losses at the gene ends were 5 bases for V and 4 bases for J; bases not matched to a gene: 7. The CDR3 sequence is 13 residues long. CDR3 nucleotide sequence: TGCAGTGCTTATGCAGGGGGGACCACTGAAGCTTTCTTT. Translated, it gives CSAYAGGTTEAFF.

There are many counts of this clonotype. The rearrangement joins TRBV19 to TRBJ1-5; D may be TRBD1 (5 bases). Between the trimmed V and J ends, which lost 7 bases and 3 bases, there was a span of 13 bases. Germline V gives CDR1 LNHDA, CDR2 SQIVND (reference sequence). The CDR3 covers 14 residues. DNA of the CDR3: TGTGCCAGTAAATACCGGGACTTCAATCAGCCCCAGCATTTT. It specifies CASKYRDFNQPQHF.

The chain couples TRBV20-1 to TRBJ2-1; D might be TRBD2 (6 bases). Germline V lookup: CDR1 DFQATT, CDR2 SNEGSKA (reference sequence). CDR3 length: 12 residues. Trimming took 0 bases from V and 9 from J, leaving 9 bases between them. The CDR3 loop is CSAREREIEQFF. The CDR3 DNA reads TGCAGTGCTAGAGAACGGGAGATTGAGCAGTTCTTC.

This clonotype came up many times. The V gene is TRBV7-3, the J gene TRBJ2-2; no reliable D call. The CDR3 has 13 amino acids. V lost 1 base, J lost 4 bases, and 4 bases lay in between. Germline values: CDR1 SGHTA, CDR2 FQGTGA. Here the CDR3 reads CASSLRGTGELFF. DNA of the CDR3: TGTGCCAGCAGCTTAAGGGGCACCGGGGAGCTGTTTTTT. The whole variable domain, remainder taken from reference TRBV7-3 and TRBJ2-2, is GAGVSQTPSNKVTEKGKYVELRCDPISGHTALYWYRQSLGQGPEFLIYFQGTGAADDSGLPNDRFFAVRPEGSVSTLKIQRTERGDSAVYLCASSLRGTGELFFGEGSRLTVL.

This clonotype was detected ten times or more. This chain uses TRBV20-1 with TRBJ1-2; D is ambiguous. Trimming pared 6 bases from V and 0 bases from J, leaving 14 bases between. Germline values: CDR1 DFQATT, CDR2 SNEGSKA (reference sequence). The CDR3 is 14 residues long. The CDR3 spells CSAVKSSTNYGYTF. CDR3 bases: TGCAGTGCCGTCAAGTCGAGTACTAACTATGGCTACACCTTC.

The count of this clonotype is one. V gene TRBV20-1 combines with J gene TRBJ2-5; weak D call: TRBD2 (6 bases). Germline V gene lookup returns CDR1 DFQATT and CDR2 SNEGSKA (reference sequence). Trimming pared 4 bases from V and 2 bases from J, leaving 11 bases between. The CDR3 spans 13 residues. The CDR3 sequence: CSAIRDSQETQYF. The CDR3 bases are TGCAGTGCTATCCGGGACTCACAAGAGACCCAGTACTTC.

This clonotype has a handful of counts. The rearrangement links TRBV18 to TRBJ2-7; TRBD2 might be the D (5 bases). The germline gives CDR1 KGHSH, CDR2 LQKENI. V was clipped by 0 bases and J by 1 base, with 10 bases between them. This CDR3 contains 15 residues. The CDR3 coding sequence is TGTGCCAGCTCACCACCGGCGGGTTCTTCCTACGAGCAGTACTTC. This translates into CASSPPAGSSYEQYF.

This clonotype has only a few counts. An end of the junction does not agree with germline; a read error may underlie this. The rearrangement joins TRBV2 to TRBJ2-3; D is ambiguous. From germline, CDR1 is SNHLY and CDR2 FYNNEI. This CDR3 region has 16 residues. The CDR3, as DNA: TGTGCCAGCAGCGAAGCTACAGCTACACGCACAGATACGCAGTATTTT. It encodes CASSEATATRTDTQYF.

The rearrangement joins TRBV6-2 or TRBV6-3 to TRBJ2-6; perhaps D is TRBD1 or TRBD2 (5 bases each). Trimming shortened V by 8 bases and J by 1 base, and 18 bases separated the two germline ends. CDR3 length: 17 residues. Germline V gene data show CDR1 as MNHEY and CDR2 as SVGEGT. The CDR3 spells CASRSGGSPSGANVLTF. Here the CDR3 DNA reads TGTGCCAGCCGATCTGGGGGTTCCCCTTCTGGGGCCAACGTCCTGACTTTC.

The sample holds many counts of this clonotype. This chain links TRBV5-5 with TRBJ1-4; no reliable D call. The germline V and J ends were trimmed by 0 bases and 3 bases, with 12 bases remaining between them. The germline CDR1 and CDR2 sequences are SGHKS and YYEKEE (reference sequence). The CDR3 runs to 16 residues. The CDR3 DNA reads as TGTGCCAGCAGCTTGGCCCTAAGGTCAGCTAATGAAAAACTGTTTTTT. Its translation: CASSLALRSANEKLFF.

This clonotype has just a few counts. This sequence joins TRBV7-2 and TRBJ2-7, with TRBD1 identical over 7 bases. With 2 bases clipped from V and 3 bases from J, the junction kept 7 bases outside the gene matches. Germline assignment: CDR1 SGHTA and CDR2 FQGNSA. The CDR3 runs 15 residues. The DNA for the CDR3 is TGTGCCAGCAGCTTATTGGGGACAGCGAGCTACGAGCAGTACTTC. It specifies CASSLLGTASYEQYF. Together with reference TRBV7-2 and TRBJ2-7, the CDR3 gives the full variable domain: GAGVSQSPSNKVTEKGKDVELRCDPISGHTALYWYRQSLGQGLEFLIYFQGNSAPDKSGLPSDRFSAERTGGSVSTLTIQRTQQEDSAVYLCASSLLGTASYEQYFGPGTRLTVT.

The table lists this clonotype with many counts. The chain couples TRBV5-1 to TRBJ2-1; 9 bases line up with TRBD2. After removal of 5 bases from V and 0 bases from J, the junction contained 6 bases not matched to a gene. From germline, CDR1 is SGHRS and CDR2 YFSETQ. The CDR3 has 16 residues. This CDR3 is CASSSSGVGSYNEQFF. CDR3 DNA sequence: TGCGCCAGCAGTTCTAGCGGGGTTGGCTCCTACAATGAGCAGTTCTTC. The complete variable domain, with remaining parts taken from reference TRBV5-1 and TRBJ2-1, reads KAGVTQTPRYLIKTRGQQVTLSCSPISGHRSVSWYQQTPGQGLQFLFEYFSETQRNKGNFPGRFSGRQFSNSRSEMNVSTLELGDSALYLCASSSSGVGSYNEQFFGPGTRLTVL.

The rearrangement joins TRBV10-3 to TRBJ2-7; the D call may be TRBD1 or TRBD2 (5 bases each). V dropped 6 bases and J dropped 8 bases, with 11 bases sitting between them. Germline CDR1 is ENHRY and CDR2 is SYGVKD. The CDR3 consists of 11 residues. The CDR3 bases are TGTGCCATCAGCGAGGGGAACAAGCAGTACTTC. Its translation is CAISEGNKQYF.

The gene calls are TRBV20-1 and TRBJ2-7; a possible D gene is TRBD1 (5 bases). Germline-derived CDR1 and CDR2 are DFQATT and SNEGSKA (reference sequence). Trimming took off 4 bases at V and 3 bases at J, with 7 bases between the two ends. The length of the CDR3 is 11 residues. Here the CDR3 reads CSATDIYEQYF. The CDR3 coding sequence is TGCAGTGCTACGGACATCTACGAGCAGTACTTC.

The CDR3 reads CSISSGANVLTF. CDR3 nucleotides: TGCAGCATAAGCTCTGGGGCCAACGTCCTGACTTTC. The chain uses TRBV29-1 and TRBJ2-6; D uncertain. CDR3 length: 12 amino acids. V gave up 8 bases and J gave up 0 bases, with 5 bases separating them. Germline lookup yields CDR1 SQVTM and CDR2 ANQGSEA.

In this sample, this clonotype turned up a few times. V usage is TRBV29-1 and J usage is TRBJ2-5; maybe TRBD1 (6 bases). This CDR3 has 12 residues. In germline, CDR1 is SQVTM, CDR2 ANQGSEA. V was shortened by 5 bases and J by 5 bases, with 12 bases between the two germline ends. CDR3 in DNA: TGCAGCGTTACAGGGAAGGGCGAGACCCAGTACTTC. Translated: CSVTGKGETQYF.

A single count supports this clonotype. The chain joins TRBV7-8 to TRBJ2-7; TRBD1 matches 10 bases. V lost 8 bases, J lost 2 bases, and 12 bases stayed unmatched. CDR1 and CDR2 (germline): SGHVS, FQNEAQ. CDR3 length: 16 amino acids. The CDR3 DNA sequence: TGTGCCAGCGCCGTGGTAGCCGGGACAGGGGCCTACGAGCAGTACTTC. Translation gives CASAVVAGTGAYEQYF.

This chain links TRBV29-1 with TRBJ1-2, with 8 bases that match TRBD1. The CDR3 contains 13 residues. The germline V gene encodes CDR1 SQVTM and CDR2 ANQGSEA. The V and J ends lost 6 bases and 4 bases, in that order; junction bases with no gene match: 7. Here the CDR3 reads CSVATGTGYGYTF. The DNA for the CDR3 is TGCAGCGTCGCGACCGGGACAGGCTATGGCTACACCTTC.

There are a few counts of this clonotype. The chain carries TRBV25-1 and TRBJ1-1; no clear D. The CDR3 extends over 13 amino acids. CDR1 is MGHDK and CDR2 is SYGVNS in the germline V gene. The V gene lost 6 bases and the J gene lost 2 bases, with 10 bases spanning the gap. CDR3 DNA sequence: TGTGCCAGCAGCGCATCTTTAAACACTGAAGCTTTCTTT. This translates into CASSASLNTEAFF.

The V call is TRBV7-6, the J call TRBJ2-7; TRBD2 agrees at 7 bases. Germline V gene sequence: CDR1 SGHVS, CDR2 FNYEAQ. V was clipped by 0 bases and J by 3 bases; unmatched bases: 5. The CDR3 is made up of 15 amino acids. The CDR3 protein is CASSLASGWIYEQYF. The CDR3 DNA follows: TGTGCCAGCAGCTTAGCTAGCGGGTGGATCTACGAGCAGTACTTC.

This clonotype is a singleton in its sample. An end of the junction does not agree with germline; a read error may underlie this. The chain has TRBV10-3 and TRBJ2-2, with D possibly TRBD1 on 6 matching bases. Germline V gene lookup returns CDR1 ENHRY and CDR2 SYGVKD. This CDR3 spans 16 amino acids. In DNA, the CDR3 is TGTGCCAGCAGTGAACAGGGTTCGTCGGAGACCGGGGAGCTGTTTTTT. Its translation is CASSEQGSSETGELFF.

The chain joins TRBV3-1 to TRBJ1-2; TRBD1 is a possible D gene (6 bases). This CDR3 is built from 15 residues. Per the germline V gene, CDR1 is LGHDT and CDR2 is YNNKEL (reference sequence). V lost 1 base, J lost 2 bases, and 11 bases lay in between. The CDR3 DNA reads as TGTGCCAGCAGCCAAGTACAACAGGGAAACTATGGCTACACCTTC. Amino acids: CASSQVQQGNYGYTF.

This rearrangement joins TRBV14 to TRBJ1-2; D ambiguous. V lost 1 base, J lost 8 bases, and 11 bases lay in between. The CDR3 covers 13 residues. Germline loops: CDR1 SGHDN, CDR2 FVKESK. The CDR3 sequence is CASSQVKMSGYTF. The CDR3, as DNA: TGTGCCAGCAGCCAAGTGAAGATGAGCGGCTACACCTTC.

CDR3: CASSHLRDRGAAGANVLTF. The DNA for the CDR3 is TGTGCCAGCAGCCACCTCCGGGACAGGGGTGCTGCGGGGGCCAACGTCCTGACTTTC. The chain is built from TRBV4-2 and TRBJ2-6, with 10 positions matching TRBD1. The V gene end was trimmed by 3 bases and the J gene end by 4 bases; junction bases not matched to a gene: 12. CDR3 length: 19 residues. In germline, CDR1 is LGHNA, CDR2 YNFKEQ.